Presented here are 14 T cell receptor beta chains from one specimen sequenced in a study of CD8 T cells in ankylosing spondylitis. In TCRdb, the 5' RACE reads were re-called with MiXCR into one record per CDR3 protein. The sample includes 150,000 to 250,000 distinct CDR3 sequences, about 13% of them seen just once. Sequencing was performed on blood, either unsorted or a sorted T cell fraction (not recorded which). The source is a male donor with ankylosing spondylitis or in good health (not recorded which).

This chain links TRBV3-1 with TRBJ1-1; D possibly corresponds to TRBD1 (6 bases). Germline CDR1 and CDR2: LGHDT and YNNKEL (reference sequence). The V and J ends lost 0 bases and 5 bases respectively, with 22 bases between them. The CDR3 has 18 residues. CDR3 DNA sequence: TGTGCCAGCAGCCAAGATAGAATTCGTGCAGGGGAGGAAACTGAAGCTTTCTTT. Its translation: CASSQDRIRAGEETEAFF.

This clonotype turned up a few times. V gene TRBV6-1 combines with J gene TRBJ2-1, with TRBD1 as a possible D gene (6 bases). In germline, CDR1 is MNHNS, CDR2 SASEGT. The ends were cut back, 5 bases at V and 0 bases at J, with 17 bases in the middle. The CDR3 length is 17 residues. The CDR3 is CASSPYRTESSYNEQFF. The CDR3 nucleotides read TGTGCCAGCAGTCCTTATCGGACAGAAAGCTCCTACAATGAGCAGTTCTTC.

This clonotype was recorded a few times. This chain joins TRBV6-1 and TRBJ2-7; the D gene is possibly TRBD1 (8 bases). Germline loops: CDR1 MNHNS, CDR2 SASEGT. The CDR3 consists of 15 residues. V was trimmed by 1 base and J by 3 bases, leaving 13 bases between them. CDR3 protein: CASSEVDREGYEQYF. The CDR3 DNA reads as TGTGCCAGCAGTGAAGTGGACAGGGAGGGCTACGAGCAGTACTTC.

This clonotype was observed a few times. The J gene is TRBJ2-7, the V gene TRBV7-8; perhaps D is TRBD1 or TRBD2 (7 bases each). With 7 bases removed from V and 2 bases from J, the gap between germline ends came to 18 bases. The CDR3 runs to 15 residues. Germline assignment: CDR1 SGHVS and CDR2 FQNEAQ. The CDR3 region has the DNA TGTGCCAGCACCCAGGGGGGGGCGCTGACCTACGAGCAGTACTTC. The encoded protein is CASTQGGALTYEQYF.

The chain employs TRBV19 and TRBJ2-1, with TRBD2 identical over 9 bases. Per germline, CDR1 LNHDA and CDR2 SQIVND (reference sequence). The trim removed 2 bases at V and 6 bases at J, leaving 5 bases unmatched. This CDR3 is built from 15 residues. CDR3 region: CASSIIAGDANEQFF. Written as DNA, the CDR3 is TGTGCCAGTAGTATAATAGCGGGAGATGCCAATGAGCAGTTCTTC. The complete variable domain, with remaining parts taken from reference TRBV19 and TRBJ2-1, reads DGGITQSPKYLFRKEGQNVTLSCEQNLNHDAMYWYRQDPGQGLRLIYYSQIVNDFQKGDIAEGYSVSREKKESFPLTVTSAQKNPTAFYLCASSIIAGDANEQFFGPGTRLTVL.

This clonotype was observed at least ten times. The V and J genes are TRBV5-1 and TRBJ2-7; 13 bases align to TRBD2. Per germline, CDR1 SGHRS and CDR2 YFSETQ. Trimming took 4 bases from V and 4 from J; bases not matched to a gene: 5. This CDR3 has 15 residues. CDR3 protein: CASSTGLAGEYEQYF. In nucleotides, the CDR3 is TGCGCCAGCAGCACCGGACTAGCGGGGGAGTACGAGCAGTACTTC.

The table lists this clonotype with a few counts. CDR3: CASSSPGQGTEAFF. The CDR3 region has the DNA TGTGCCAGCAGTTCTCCGGGGCAGGGTACTGAAGCTTTCTTT. The rearrangement uses TRBV5-5 and TRBJ1-1; maybe TRBD1 (5 bases). CDR1 is SGHKS and CDR2 is YYEKEE in the germline V gene (reference sequence). The CDR3 is 14 residues long. The V and J ends lost 5 bases and 5 bases respectively, with 16 bases between them.

This clonotype has ten or more counts. The chain joins TRBV12-3 or TRBV12-4 to TRBJ2-7, with TRBD1 identical over 8 bases. This CDR3 region has 13 residues. The trim removed 7 bases at V and 5 bases at J, leaving 7 bases unmatched. CDR3 region: CASTRQGPHEQYF. For the CDR3, the DNA is TGTGCCAGCACCCGACAGGGGCCCCACGAGCAGTACTTC.

The table lists this clonotype with many counts. The rearrangement uses TRBV4-1 and TRBJ2-1; TRBD2 agrees at 8 bases. Losses at the gene ends were 5 bases for V and 6 bases for J; bases not matched to a gene: 3. The CDR3 has 13 amino acids. Germline V lookup: CDR1 MGHRA, CDR2 YSYEKL. As DNA, the CDR3 is TGCGCCAGCAGCTTTGGACTAGCCAATGAGCAGTTCTTC. Amino acids: CASSFGLANEQFF.

This clonotype was detected many times. J is TRBJ2-1 and V is TRBV7-9; D not resolved. CDR3 length: 14 amino acids. The V gene's germline CDR1 is SEHNR and CDR2 FQNEAQ (reference sequence). The V and J ends lost 2 bases and 5 bases respectively, with 10 bases between them. The CDR3 coding sequence is TGTGCCAGCAGCTTACCAGCCCAAAACAATGAGCAGTTCTTC. Translation gives CASSLPAQNNEQFF.

This clonotype turned up a few times. This sequence joins TRBV4-1 and TRBJ1-1, with D hard to call. CDR1 is MGHRA, CDR2 YSYEKL, per germline. V lost 4 bases and J lost 1, with 13 bases in between. The CDR3 spans 15 residues. In DNA, the CDR3 is TGCGCCAGCAGCCGAGTCGAGACGGGGAACACTGAAGCTTTCTTT. This sequence encodes CASSRVETGNTEAFF.

V usage is TRBV7-6 and J usage is TRBJ2-7; 9 bases are shared with TRBD1. CDR3 size: 14 residues. Germline V CDR1 and CDR2: SGHVS, FNYEAQ. After removal of 4 bases from V and 6 bases from J, the junction contained 7 bases not matched to a gene. The CDR3 spells CASSSGTGTGEQYF. Here the CDR3 DNA reads TGTGCCAGCAGCTCCGGGACAGGGACTGGCGAGCAGTACTTC.

The chain employs TRBV6-1 and TRBJ1-1; TRBD1 is a possible D gene (5 bases). Trimming cost V 11 bases and J 7 bases, with 17 bases left between them. The CDR3 is 12 residues long. Germline CDR1 MNHNS, CDR2 SASEGT. The chain's CDR3 is CACLREGLEAFF. CDR3 bases: TGTGCCTGCTTACGAGAGGGACTTGAAGCTTTCTTT.

This clonotype was observed a few times. The CDR3 spells CASSGARTSGVGKFF. The CDR3 bases are TGTGCCAGCAGTGGGGCTAGGACTAGCGGGGTCGGTAAGTTCTTC. The V gene is TRBV25-1, the J gene TRBJ2-1; 12 bases are shared with TRBD2. From germline, CDR1 is MGHDK and CDR2 SYGVNS. This CDR3 has 15 amino acids. Trimming removed 4 bases from V and 14 bases from J; junction bases left unmatched: 12.